This T cell receptor beta chain emerged from a study of blood T cell repertoires in COVID-19. Study-wide background: PBMCs, B-cell-depleted T cells, or T cells provided the cDNA or gDNA that made up the material.

One Seattle source followed patients from active infection through their disease course. Original processing methods: Using reference gene primer amplification, nucleated cell counts were estimated. Using immunoSEQ multiplex PCR, the repertoire was profiled, and TCRdb retains in-frame clones only, with some absent. V and J calls and clone size are given by that table; D and trimming were obtained from the DNA. The table has 84,000 or so clones, 78% seen once. The CDR3 runs to 15 residues. V lost 1 base and J 9 bases, leaving 18 bases between the germline ends. CDR1 is LGHDT, CDR2 YNNKEL, per germline (reference sequence).

Specimen: peripheral blood. The origin of this receptor is a man aged 65 to 79 with COVID-19, enrolled during active disease. This rearrangement joins TRBV3-1 (or the pseudogene TRBV3-2) to TRBJ1-2; possible D gene TRBD1, 6 bases. CDR3 DNA: TGTGCCAGCAGCCAAGGGGTTCAGGACAGAGAAAGCTACACCTTC. Encoded protein: CASSQGVQDRESYTF.